The sequence of this T cell receptor (beta chain) was determined in a study of blood T cell repertoires in COVID-19. At the level of the study: T cells, B-cell-depleted T cells, or PBMCs supplied cDNA or gDNA.

The V gene's germline CDR1 is SNHLY and CDR2 FYNNEI. Between the trimmed V and J ends, which lost 6 bases and 10 bases, there was a span of 16 bases. The CDR3 totals 14 residues. Authors' analysis steps: Quantification of nucleated cells was approximated via reference gene primer amplification. Generated by immunoSEQ multiplex PCR, the TCRdb table keeps only in-frame clones and is missing some. That table furnishes V, J and clone size, whereas the DNA furnished D and trimming. The table includes 400,000 to 550,000 clones, 85% to 90% detected once. This chain joins TRBV2 and TRBJ1-6; tentatively, D is TRBD1 (6 bases). This clonotype originated in a woman aged 25 to 45 with acute or convalescent COVID-19. Sequencing used peripheral blood. This chain's CDR3 is CASRQGFAQSPLHF. CDR3 nucleotides: TGTGCCAGCAGACAGGGTTTCGCCCAATCACCCCTCCACTTT.